The 28 T cell receptor beta chains below were found in one sample sequenced in a study of OX40 agonist ivuxolimab in advanced cancers. The assay was immunoSEQ multiplex PCR, and TCRdb's table has in-frame clones only and misses some. Among some 140,000 clones, roughly 91% were seen once, and the ten largest hold more than 1%. The sequences come from CD4+ or CD8+ T cells sorted from blood, collected in a trial of the OX40 agonist ivuxolimab. The receptors here all came from an adult with an advanced solid tumor such as melanoma, head and neck, liver or kidney cancer.

V gene TRBV5-8 combines with J gene TRBJ2-3; 8 nucleotides line up with TRBD2. V lost 2 bases to trimming and J lost 3 bases; unmatched junction nucleotides: 11. Germline-derived CDR1 and CDR2 are SGHTS and YDEGEE. CDR3 length: 17 residues. The CDR3 loop reads CASSFFLGAGETDTQYF. CDR3 in DNA: TGTGCCAGCAGCTTTTTTCTGGGAGCGGGAGAAACAGATACGCAGTATTTT.

The chain recombines TRBV6-1 with TRBJ2-5; TRBD1 matches 7 bases. Germline CDR1 and CDR2: MNHNS and SASEGT. With V trimmed by 1 base and J by 4 bases, 3 bases remained unmatched. This CDR3 spans 14 amino acids. CDR3 bases: TGTGCCAGCAGTGAAGATCACAGGGGAGAGACCCAGTACTTC. Translating it yields CASSEDHRGETQYF.

This rearrangement joins TRBV19 to TRBJ1-5, with 7 bases matching TRBD1. Germline V gene lookup returns CDR1 LNHDA and CDR2 SQIVND (reference sequence). The CDR3 spans 17 residues. V was clipped by 5 bases and J by 0 bases; unmatched bases: 10. DNA of the CDR3: TGTGCCAGTAGTTTTCGACAGGGCTATCATAGCAATCAGCCCCAGCATTTT. As protein: CASSFRQGYHSNQPQHF. Looking up the rest from reference TRBV19 and TRBJ1-5 gives the full variable domain: DGGITQSPKYLFRKEGQNVTLSCEQNLNHDAMYWYRQDPGQGLRLIYYSQIVNDFQKGDIAEGYSVSREKKESFPLTVTSAQKNPTAFYLCASSFRQGYHSNQPQHFGDGTRLSIL.

This CDR3 reads CASSSGSGTEAFF. The CDR3 DNA follows: TGCGCCAGCAGCTCGGGATCCGGGACAGAAGCTTTCTTT. The chain has TRBV5-1 and TRBJ1-1, with D possibly matching TRBD1 (6 bases). From germline, CDR1 is SGHRS and CDR2 YFSETQ. This CDR3 region has 13 residues. Trimming took 3 bases from V and 8 from J, leaving 14 bases between them.

This clone was seen a few times. The V gene is TRBV12-5, the J gene TRBJ1-1; weak D call: TRBD1 (6 bases). Germline CDR1 and CDR2: LGHNT and FRNRAP. The V gene lost 7 bases and the J gene lost 3 bases, with 15 bases spanning the gap. The length of the CDR3 is 14 residues. The CDR3 region has the DNA TGTGCTAGTGCCCGACAGGTCATGCACACTGAAGCTTTCTTT. Translation gives CASARQVMHTEAFF.

A remark on this clone: At one of its ends the junction is not consistent with the germline gene, which may arise from a read error. The DNA of the CDR3 is TGCAGTGCTCGAGACGACACTGAAGCTTTCTTT. It encodes CSARDDTEAFF. The rearrangement links TRBV20-1 to TRBJ1-1, with D hard to call. The CDR3 has 11 amino acids. Looked up from germline, CDR1 is DFQATT and CDR2 is SNEGSKA (reference sequence).

This chain joins TRBV2 and TRBJ1-6; 7 positions match TRBD1. The CDR3 covers 15 residues. Germline-derived CDR1 and CDR2 are SNHLY and FYNNEI. The ends lost 5 bases at V and 7 bases at J; junction bases unmatched: 8. The CDR3 bases are TGTGCCAGCAGTTCCATGAGGACAGGAAATTCACCCCTCCACTTT. Translating it yields CASSSMRTGNSPLHF.

This clone was picked up one time. This chain connects TRBV2 to TRBJ2-3; no firm D call. V lost 3 bases and J 0 bases, leaving 10 bases between the germline ends. The CDR3 sequence is 15 residues long. The germline V gene encodes CDR1 SNHLY and CDR2 FYNNEI. The chain's CDR3 is CASSEAAFSTDTQYF. Written as DNA, the CDR3 is TGTGCCAGCAGTGAGGCGGCGTTCAGCACAGATACGCAGTATTTT.

The rearrangement uses TRBV19 and TRBJ1-2; 8 bases are a match to TRBD1. The CDR3 loop spans 15 amino acids. Losses at the gene ends were 3 bases for V and 4 bases for J; bases not matched to a gene: 7. Germline CDR1 LNHDA, CDR2 SQIVND (reference sequence). The CDR3 DNA is TGTGCCAGTAGTATCAGGGGGCAGGATGTCTATGGCTACACCTTC. Amino acid sequence: CASSIRGQDVYGYTF.

V and J are TRBV7-6 and TRBJ2-1, with D unclear. CDR3 length equals 17 residues. Germline lookup yields CDR1 SGHVS and CDR2 FNYEAQ. V was cut by 2 bases and J by 0 bases, with 14 bases left in between. The CDR3 DNA is TGTGCCAGCAGCTTATATGGGGTAACGAGCTCCTACAATGAGCAGTTCTTC. It specifies CASSLYGVTSSYNEQFF.

The V call is TRBV2, the J call TRBJ2-7, with D possibly called TRBD1 or TRBD2 (5 bases each). The germline CDR1 and CDR2 sequences are SNHLY and FYNNEI. This CDR3 is 12 amino acids long. Trimming left V 6 bases short and J 4 bases short, with 10 bases between. In DNA form, the CDR3 reads TGTGCCAGCAGCCCCGAGGGGTACGAGCAGTACTTC. This translates into CASSPEGYEQYF.

This clone appeared a few times. The V and J genes are TRBV18 and TRBJ2-7, with TRBD1 matching 10 bases. Germline CDR1 and CDR2: KGHSH and LQKENI. J lost 6 bases, V lost 3 bases, and 5 bases had no gene match. The CDR3 sequence is 14 residues long. For the CDR3, the DNA is TGTGCCAGCTCACCTGGGACAGGGGAGGGCGAGCAGTACTTC. The encoded protein is CASSPGTGEGEQYF.

This clone has just one count. This rearrangement joins TRBV30 to TRBJ2-1; D not resolved. This CDR3 is built from 17 residues. The germline gives CDR1 GTSNPN, CDR2 SVGIG (reference sequence). V was cut by 3 bases and J by 4 bases, with 22 bases left in between. CDR3 sequence reads: CAWSAIWASRRYNEQFF. DNA for the CDR3: TGTGCCTGGAGCGCAATTTGGGCCTCACGGCGATACAATGAGCAGTTCTTC.

The genes are TRBV2 and TRBJ1-2; 7 bases align to TRBD1. The V gene's germline CDR1 is SNHLY and CDR2 FYNNEI. Trimming cost V 4 bases and J 4 bases; bases outside gene matches: 9. The CDR3 length is 15 residues. This chain's CDR3 is CASSGTWDSSYGYTF. The CDR3 DNA reads as TGTGCCAGCAGTGGCACTTGGGACAGCTCCTATGGCTACACCTTC.

J is TRBJ1-5 and V is TRBV28; 8 bases agree with TRBD1. CDR1 MDHEN and CDR2 SYDVKM come from the germline V gene. CDR3 size: 15 residues. J gave up 3 bases and V 5 bases, and 6 bases lay outside the gene matches. CDR3 sequence: CASSGRTGPNQPQHF. CDR3 nucleotide sequence: TGTGCCAGCAGTGGCCGGACAGGGCCCAATCAGCCCCAGCATTTT.

The chain is built from TRBV11-2 and TRBJ1-6, with 7 bases aligning to TRBD1. This CDR3 region has 13 residues. The J segment lost 12 bases and the V segment lost 4 bases, leaving 6 bases of the junction unmatched. CDR1 is SGHAT, CDR2 FQNNGV, per germline. DNA of the CDR3: TGTGCCAGCAGCTGGGACAGCCCTTTACCCCTCCACTTT. Protein: CASSWDSPLPLHF.

The chain is built from TRBV18 and TRBJ2-7; the D gene is possibly TRBD2 (6 bases). The CDR3 totals 14 residues. V lost 0 bases and J lost 4, with 10 bases in between. Germline V gene lookup returns CDR1 KGHSH and CDR2 LQKENI. CDR3 sequence: CASSPPLAPYEQYF. The CDR3 region has the DNA TGTGCCAGCTCACCACCGCTAGCGCCTTACGAGCAGTACTTC.

This chain uses TRBV19 with TRBJ2-3; TRBD1 matches at 10 bases. The CDR3 runs to 15 residues. J lost 4 bases, V lost 9 bases, and 10 bases had no gene match. The germline CDR1 and CDR2 sequences are LNHDA and SQIVND (reference sequence). CDR3: CASADRGERADTQYF. In DNA form, the CDR3 reads TGTGCCAGCGCGGACAGGGGGGAAAGGGCAGATACGCAGTATTTT.

This sequence joins TRBV5-6 and TRBJ2-7; D not certain. The CDR3 is 12 residues long. The V gene's germline CDR1 is SGHDT and CDR2 YYEEEE. The V end lost 4 bases, the J end lost 2 bases, and 7 bases lay between the germline ends. CDR3 sequence (DNA): TGTGCCAGCAGCGGGGTAACCTACGAGCAGTACTTC. Its protein is CASSGVTYEQYF.

The chain recombines TRBV9 with TRBJ1-1, with 9 nucleotides matching TRBD1. With V trimmed by 4 bases and J by 1 base, 5 bases remained unmatched. The CDR3 has 15 amino acids. CDR1 and CDR2 from the germline V gene are SGDLS and YYNGEE. The CDR3 sequence: CASSPDRGWNTEAFF. CDR3 bases: TGTGCCAGCAGCCCGGACAGGGGCTGGAACACTGAAGCTTTCTTT. The full variable domain, with the rest looked up from reference TRBV9 and TRBJ1-1, is DSGVTQTPKHLITATGQRVTLRCSPRSGDLSVYWYQQSLDQGLQFLIQYYNGEERAKGNILERFSAQQFPDLHSELNLSSLELGDSALYFCASSPDRGWNTEAFFGQGTRLTVV.

The rearrangement uses TRBV2 and TRBJ1-5; no clear D gene. V lost 4 bases to trimming and J lost 0 bases, with 10 bases between them. This CDR3 contains 15 residues. The germline gives CDR1 SNHLY, CDR2 FYNNEI. CDR3 protein: CASSGERNSNQPQHF. The DNA for the CDR3 is TGTGCCAGCAGTGGTGAGCGTAATAGCAATCAGCCCCAGCATTTT.

This chain uses TRBV9 with TRBJ2-3; D call uncertain. CDR3 size: 15 residues. The V gene lost 0 bases and the J gene lost 0 bases, with 8 bases spanning the gap. Germline values: CDR1 SGDLS, CDR2 YYNGEE. The CDR3 DNA reads TGTGCCAGCAGCGTAGTTGGTCTGAGCACAGATACGCAGTATTTT. This translates into CASSVVGLSTDTQYF. Using reference TRBV9 and TRBJ2-3 for the parts outside the CDR3, the full variable domain is DSGVTQTPKHLITATGQRVTLRCSPRSGDLSVYWYQQSLDQGLQFLIQYYNGEERAKGNILERFSAQQFPDLHSELNLSSLELGDSALYFCASSVVGLSTDTQYFGPGTRLTVL.

V and J are TRBV28 and TRBJ1-2; a possible D gene is TRBD1 (6 bases). Trimming took off 2 bases at V and 4 bases at J, with 14 bases between the two ends. The germline gives CDR1 MDHEN, CDR2 SYDVKM. The CDR3 has 15 amino acids. CDR3 in DNA: TGTGCCAGCAGTTTAGGGTCAGGGGACCCCTATGGCTACACCTTC. Translated, it gives CASSLGSGDPYGYTF.

The chain uses TRBV7-2 and TRBJ2-7; D possibly corresponds to TRBD2 (5 bases). V lost 1 base and J lost 4, with 5 bases in between. CDR1 is SGHTA and CDR2 is FQGNSA in the germline V gene. The CDR3 is 12 residues long. The CDR3 bases are TGTGCCAGCAGCTTAGGGAGGTACGAGCAGTACTTC. Its protein product is CASSLGRYEQYF.

This clone was picked up one time. Other DNA sequences in the same sample also yield this CDR3. V gene TRBV19 combines with J gene TRBJ2-1, with TRBD2 matching over 8 bases. From germline, CDR1 is LNHDA and CDR2 SQIVND (reference sequence). V lost 2 bases and J lost 4; bases outside the gene matches: 1. The CDR3 length is 14 residues. The chain's CDR3 is CASSIRGGYNEQFF. The CDR3, as DNA: TGTGCCAGTAGTATACGGGGGGGGTACAATGAGCAGTTCTTC.

The V call is TRBV19, the J call TRBJ2-7; unclear D gene. The germline V gene has CDR1 LNHDA and CDR2 SQIVND (reference sequence). CDR3 length equals 14 residues. Trimming removed 4 bases at V and 3 bases at J, with 13 bases between. DNA of the CDR3: TGTGCCAGTAGTACGTGGTACAGAGACTACGAGCAGTACTTC. It codes for CASSTWYRDYEQYF.

V is TRBV28 and J is TRBJ2-1; D is possibly TRBD1 (5 bases). Germline V gives CDR1 MDHEN, CDR2 SYDVKM. CDR3 size: 15 residues. V gave up 3 bases and J gave up 8 bases, with 17 bases separating them. In DNA form, the CDR3 reads TGTGCCAGCAGTTTGGAAGGGGCCCTATCCTATGAGCAGTTCTTC. Protein product: CASSLEGALSYEQFF.

V is TRBV5-6 and J is TRBJ1-4; unclear D gene. The CDR3 spans 15 residues. From germline, CDR1 is SGHDT and CDR2 YYEEEE. Trimming pared 0 bases from V and 5 bases from J, leaving 11 bases between. The CDR3 reads CASSLGLGLNEKLFF. The CDR3 DNA reads TGTGCCAGCAGCTTGGGGCTCGGATTGAATGAAAAACTGTTTTTT.